These 20 T cell receptor beta chains were sequenced from one sample in a study of T-cell reconstitution after alpha-beta-depleted transplantation in children. The TCRbeta library was prepared with unique molecular identifiers. One entry per CDR3 protein results from TCRdb running MiXCR on the PCR reads. The table includes around 380,000 distinct CDR3 sequences, under 13% detected once. The sequenced sample was PBMCs from the stem cell graft donor, obtained from the stem cell graft. These receptors were obtained from a human donor who donated a stem cell graft to a child with acute myeloid leukemia.

This clonotype was counted between two and nine times. The rearrangement joins TRBV7-9 to TRBJ2-3; possibly TRBD2 for D (6 bases). Germline CDR1 and CDR2: SEHNR and FQNEAQ (reference sequence). The CDR3 covers 12 residues. Trimming stripped 4 bases from V and 7 bases from J, with 9 bases between. CDR3 nucleotide sequence: TGTGCCAGCAGCTCGGGAGCTAATACGCAGTATTTT. This codes for CASSSGANTQYF.

This clonotype has more than one count but fewer than ten. This rearrangement joins TRBV5-5 to TRBJ2-5, with 12 bases that match TRBD2. V dropped 3 bases and J dropped 2; count of bases not matched to a gene: 8. This CDR3 is 17 amino acids long. Germline values: CDR1 SGHKS, CDR2 YYEKEE (reference sequence). The CDR3 bases are TGTGCCAGCAGCTACTTCTGGACTAGCGGGGCACAAGAGACCCAGTACTTC. This codes for CASSYFWTSGAQETQYF.

The chain uses TRBV29-1 and TRBJ1-1, with D tentatively TRBD1 (6 bases). V was pared by 6 bases and J by 4 bases, with 18 bases between. CDR1 and CDR2 (germline): SQVTM, ANQGSEA. CDR3 length: 14 amino acids. CDR3 region: CSVTTQGRGTEAFF. CDR3 coding DNA: TGCAGCGTGACAACACAGGGTCGGGGCACTGAAGCTTTCTTT.

V gene TRBV29-1 combines with J gene TRBJ1-2; 7 bases agree with TRBD1. Trimming took 0 bases from V and 9 from J; bases not matched to a gene: 16. Per germline, CDR1 SQVTM and CDR2 ANQGSEA. This CDR3 has 16 residues. The CDR3 protein is CSVEDRCLGTDLCYTF. The CDR3 bases are TGCAGCGTTGAAGATAGGTGTTTGGGGACAGATCTTTGCTACACCTTC.

This clonotype showed up many times. The chain joins TRBV15 to TRBJ1-1; 7 bases map to TRBD1. V trimming: 5 bases; J trimming: 10 bases; junction bases outside the gene matches: 13. The CDR3 spans 14 residues. CDR1 is LNHNV and CDR2 is YYDKDF in the germline V gene (reference sequence). This CDR3 reads CATSVTRQGARAFF. The DNA of the CDR3 is TGTGCCACCAGCGTCACCAGACAGGGCGCGAGAGCTTTCTTT.

V and J are TRBV2 and TRBJ2-3; D is perhaps TRBD2 (6 bases). The germline V gene has CDR1 SNHLY and CDR2 FYNNEI. Trimming took off 10 bases at V and 1 base at J, with 15 bases between the two ends. This CDR3 comprises 14 residues. The CDR3 DNA sequence: TGTGCCAACATGGACGGGAGTGGCACAGATACGCAGTATTTT. This sequence encodes CANMDGSGTDTQYF.

Note on this clonotype: The conserved closing phenylalanine or tryptophan is absent in this CDR3, likely reflecting a read error. This chain uses TRBV11-1 with TRBJ2-1; D gene ambiguous. Trimming stripped 5 bases from V and 8 bases from J, with 13 bases between. Germline V gives CDR1 SGHAT, CDR2 FQDESV (reference sequence). The CDR3 has 13 amino acids. CDR3 region: CASSLSAGDEQFL. DNA for the CDR3: TGTGCCAGCAGCCTCTCGGCAGGCGATGAGCAGTTCTTG.

This clonotype has more than one count but fewer than ten. The chain employs TRBV7-2 and TRBJ1-4; D ambiguous. CDR1 SGHTA and CDR2 FQGNSA come from the germline V gene. Trimming cost V 4 bases and J 5 bases, with 14 bases left between them. This CDR3 comprises 15 residues. The CDR3 protein is CASSSHYGVNEKLFF. The CDR3 coding sequence is TGTGCCAGCAGCTCCCACTACGGGGTAAATGAAAAACTGTTTTTT.

This clonotype was observed a few times. CDR3 in DNA: TGTGCCAGCAGCTTAGGGGCACAGGGGTCCACAGATACGCAGTATTTT. Encoded protein: CASSLGAQGSTDTQYF. The gene calls are TRBV7-6 and TRBJ2-3, with 7 bases that match TRBD1. The length of the CDR3 is 16 residues. CDR1 is SGHVS, CDR2 FNYEAQ, per germline. The trim removed 1 base at V and 2 bases at J, leaving 6 bases unmatched.

This clonotype was observed at least ten times. The chain joins TRBV20-1 to TRBJ2-2; TRBD2 matches 9 bases. Germline CDR1 DFQATT, CDR2 SNEGSKA (reference sequence). The V gene end was trimmed by 0 bases and the J gene end by 5 bases; junction bases not matched to a gene: 7. There are 16 residues in the CDR3. CDR3 coding DNA: TGCAGTGCTAGAGATCTGCGGGAGGGCCCGACCGGGGAGCTGTTTTTT. It specifies CSARDLREGPTGELFF.

The chain links TRBV5-6 to TRBJ2-1; TRBD2 agrees at 12 bases. Germline-derived CDR1 and CDR2 are SGHDT and YYEEEE. The CDR3 is 16 amino acids. V was clipped by 5 bases and J by 2 bases; unmatched bases: 5. The CDR3 DNA reads as TGTGCCAGCAGGCCGACTAGCGGGGGAACCTACAATGAGCAGTTCTTC. Residues: CASRPTSGGTYNEQFF.

The table lists this clonotype with many counts. The chain couples TRBV4-3 to TRBJ2-3; 12 nucleotides agree with TRBD2. The germline CDR1 and CDR2 sequences are LGHNA and YSLEER. V lost 3 bases, J lost 6 bases, and 7 bases stayed unmatched. CDR3 length: 16 residues. CDR3 coding DNA: TGCGCCAGCAGCCATAAGACTAGCGGGAGATTGGATACGCAGTATTTT. Protein: CASSHKTSGRLDTQYF.

This clonotype has just a few counts. The chain is built from TRBV12-3 or TRBV12-4 and TRBJ2-2, with D unclear. CDR3 length equals 11 residues. Trimming cost V 8 bases and J 11 bases, with 12 bases left between them. The CDR3 DNA sequence: TGTGCCAGCGGATCCCCCCCTGAGCTGTTTTTT. It yields the protein CASGSPPELFF.

This clonotype was found a few times. The chain joins TRBV5-1 to TRBJ1-5; D is uncertain. The CDR3 covers 15 residues. Germline V gives CDR1 SGHRS, CDR2 YFSETQ. Trimming pared 4 bases from V and 5 bases from J, leaving 16 bases between. The CDR3 bases are TGCGCCAGCAGCGCGGGAGGAACCACTGATCAGCCCCAGCATTTT. Protein product: CASSAGGTTDQPQHF.

The gene calls are TRBV11-2 and TRBJ2-5; tentatively, D is TRBD2 (6 bases). V dropped 5 bases and J dropped 4 bases, with 14 bases sitting between them. The CDR3 spans 14 residues. Germline loops: CDR1 SGHAT, CDR2 FQNNGV. The CDR3 DNA reads as TGTGCCAGCAGCCCGCTACTAGCCCCAGAGACCCAGTACTTC. Translation: CASSPLLAPETQYF.

This sequence joins TRBV7-2 and TRBJ2-5, with a possible D match to TRBD2 (6 bases). The CDR3 sequence is 15 residues long. Trimming removed 7 bases from V and 2 bases from J, with 17 bases in between. CDR1 and CDR2 (germline): SGHTA, FQGNSA. The CDR3 DNA follows: TGTGCCAGCAAACCGACCGGGGGAGCACAAGAGACCCAGTACTTC. Translated, it gives CASKPTGGAQETQYF.

The chain uses TRBV5-1 and TRBJ1-4; possibly TRBD1 for D (6 bases). V lost 3 bases to trimming and J lost 5 bases, with 11 bases between them. The CDR3 is made up of 14 amino acids. Germline CDR1 reads SGHRS; CDR2 reads YFSETQ. The DNA of the CDR3 is TGCGCCAGCAGCTCCGGGACACTGAATGAAAAACTGTTTTTT. Its protein product is CASSSGTLNEKLFF.

The chain joins TRBV11-2 to TRBJ2-2; D call uncertain. CDR1 is SGHAT and CDR2 is FQNNGV in the germline V gene. The germline V and J ends were trimmed by 2 bases and 6 bases, with 7 bases remaining between them. This CDR3 is 13 amino acids long. CDR3 nucleotides: TGTGCCAGCAGCTTACGGTTACCCGGGGAGCTGTTTTTT. Translation: CASSLRLPGELFF.

CDR3 in DNA: TGTGCCAGCAGTTACTCGCCGCAATTTAATGAAAAACTGTTTTTT. Translation gives CASSYSPQFNEKLFF. The chain has TRBV6-5 and TRBJ1-4; no clear D gene. V dropped 0 bases and J dropped 4 bases, with 9 bases sitting between them. The CDR3 consists of 15 residues. Looked up from germline, CDR1 is MNHEY and CDR2 is SVGAGI.

This clonotype has only a few counts. The J gene is TRBJ2-7, the V gene TRBV5-5, with TRBD1 matching over 9 bases. This CDR3 is 13 amino acids long. V gave up 7 bases and J gave up 3 bases; unmatched junction bases: 5. Germline lookup yields CDR1 SGHKS and CDR2 YYEKEE (reference sequence). The CDR3 DNA reads as TGTGCCAGCGACAGGGGGAACCTCTACGAGCAGTACTTC. Encoded protein: CASDRGNLYEQYF.